The 8 T cell receptor beta chains given below trace back to one sample, sequenced in a study of T cells in Graves' hyperthyroidism and ophthalmopathy. Researchers amplified the TCR beta CDR3 regions from RNA transcripts. The TCR CDR3 first-round RT-PCR relied on the HTBI primer set. TCRdb recomputed calls from the multiplex PCR reads with MiXCR, one row per CDR3 protein. This sample carries approximately 300,000 distinct CDR3 sequences, about 15% of them seen once, and the ten largest clones take around 55%. The specimen was blood. These receptor sequences come from a woman aged 60-75 years with Graves' ophthalmopathy.

V is TRBV5-6 and J is TRBJ1-2; maybe TRBD1 (6 bases). This CDR3 has 16 amino acids. Trimming took 3 bases from V and 4 from J, leaving 19 bases between them. CDR1 is SGHDT, CDR2 YYEEEE, per germline. CDR3: CASSSTYPDRPYGYTF. The CDR3 DNA sequence: TGTGCCAGCAGCTCCACCTATCCGGACAGACCCTATGGCTACACCTTC.

This clonotype appeared many times. This chain joins TRBV2 and TRBJ2-2; TRBD1 might be the D (5 bases). Germline-derived CDR1 and CDR2 are SNHLY and FYNNEI. V dropped 3 bases and J dropped 0 bases, with 8 bases sitting between them. This CDR3 has 15 amino acids. CDR3 region: CASSEDTTNTGELFF. The CDR3 DNA follows: TGTGCCAGCAGTGAGGACACCACGAACACCGGGGAGCTGTTTTTT. The whole variable domain, remainder taken from reference TRBV2 and TRBJ2-2, is EPEVTQTPSHQVTQMGQEVILRCVPISNHLYFYWYRQILGQKVEFLVSFYNNEISEKSEIFDDQFSVERPDGSNFTLKIRSTKLEDSAMYFCASSEDTTNTGELFFGEGSRLTVL.

This clonotype was observed many times. The chain employs TRBV11-2 and TRBJ2-1; 12 bases line up with TRBD2. Germline CDR1 reads SGHAT; CDR2 reads FQNNGV. The CDR3 loop spans 16 amino acids. Trimming took 5 bases from V and 0 from J; bases not matched to a gene: 2. The CDR3 region is CASSPTSGSSYNEQFF. The CDR3 nucleotides are TGTGCCAGCAGCCCGACTAGCGGGAGCTCCTACAATGAGCAGTTCTTC.

This clonotype was recorded at least ten times. The chain is built from TRBV18 and TRBJ2-1; 9 positions match TRBD1. J lost 2 bases, V lost 2 bases, and 4 bases had no gene match. The CDR3 has 16 residues. Looked up from germline, CDR1 is KGHSH and CDR2 is LQKENI. CDR3 nucleotides: TGTGCCAGCTCACCAGAAGGGACAGGGACCTACAATGAGCAGTTCTTC. Protein: CASSPEGTGTYNEQFF.

This clonotype was detected many times. This chain connects TRBV3-1 to TRBJ1-1; D unclear. The CDR3 has 11 residues. V lost 5 bases and J 6 bases, leaving 7 bases between the germline ends. CDR1 is LGHDT and CDR2 is YNNKEL in the germline V gene (reference sequence). The CDR3 bases are TGTGCCAGCAGCTCAGTCGCTGAAGCTTTCTTT. This translates into CASSSVAEAFF.

Only a few counts were recorded for this clonotype. The V and J genes are TRBV4-2 and TRBJ1-1; D might be TRBD1 (6 bases). V was cut by 0 bases and J by 6 bases, with 14 bases left in between. The germline V gene encodes CDR1 LGHNA and CDR2 YNFKEQ. The CDR3 loop spans 15 amino acids. DNA of the CDR3: TGTGCCAGCAGCCAAGAGACAGGTCGGAGAGCTGAAGCTTTCTTT. Its protein is CASSQETGRRAEAFF.

The chain carries TRBV29-1 and TRBJ2-5, with a weak D call TRBD2 (6 bases). The V gene lost 4 bases and the J gene lost 3 bases, with 12 bases spanning the gap. Germline loops: CDR1 SQVTM, CDR2 ANQGSEA. The CDR3 is 13 amino acids. The CDR3 DNA reads as TGCAGCGTTGTCCTAGGCGGGAAAGAGACCCAGTACTTC. Protein product: CSVVLGGKETQYF.

This clonotype was recorded a few times. The DNA of the CDR3 is TGTGCCATCAGTGAGTCAGGAGACAGACCTTATGGCTACACCTTC. It translates to CAISESGDRPYGYTF. This sequence joins TRBV10-3 and TRBJ1-2, with TRBD1 as a possible D gene (5 bases). V lost 0 bases to trimming and J lost 5 bases, with 13 bases between them. The length of the CDR3 is 15 residues. CDR1 ENHRY and CDR2 SYGVKD come from the germline V gene.